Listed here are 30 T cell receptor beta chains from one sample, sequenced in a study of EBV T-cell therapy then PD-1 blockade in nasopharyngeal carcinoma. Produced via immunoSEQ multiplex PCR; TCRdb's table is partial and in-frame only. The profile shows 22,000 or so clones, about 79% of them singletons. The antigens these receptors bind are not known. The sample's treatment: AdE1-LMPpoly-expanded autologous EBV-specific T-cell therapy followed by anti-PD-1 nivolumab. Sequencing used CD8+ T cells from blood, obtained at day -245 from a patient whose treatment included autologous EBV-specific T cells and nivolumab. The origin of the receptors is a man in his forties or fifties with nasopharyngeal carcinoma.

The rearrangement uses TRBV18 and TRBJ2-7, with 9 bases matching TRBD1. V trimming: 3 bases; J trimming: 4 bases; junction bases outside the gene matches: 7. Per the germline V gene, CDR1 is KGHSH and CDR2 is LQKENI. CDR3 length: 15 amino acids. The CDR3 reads CASSPRGTGLYEQYF. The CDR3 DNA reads TGTGCCAGCTCACCCAGGGGGACAGGGCTATACGAGCAGTACTTC.

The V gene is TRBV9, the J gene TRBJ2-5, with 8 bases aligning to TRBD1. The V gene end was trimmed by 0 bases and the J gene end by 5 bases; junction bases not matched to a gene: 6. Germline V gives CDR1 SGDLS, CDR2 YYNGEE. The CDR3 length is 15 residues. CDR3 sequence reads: CASSVDGTGGETQYF. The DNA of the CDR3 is TGTGCCAGCAGCGTAGATGGGACAGGAGGGGAGACCCAGTACTTC.

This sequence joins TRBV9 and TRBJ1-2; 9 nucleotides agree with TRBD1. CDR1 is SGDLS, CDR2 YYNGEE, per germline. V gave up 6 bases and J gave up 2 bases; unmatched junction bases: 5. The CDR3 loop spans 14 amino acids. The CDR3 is CASTTGGGNYGYTF. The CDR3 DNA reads TGTGCCAGCACTACAGGGGGCGGAAACTATGGCTACACCTTC.

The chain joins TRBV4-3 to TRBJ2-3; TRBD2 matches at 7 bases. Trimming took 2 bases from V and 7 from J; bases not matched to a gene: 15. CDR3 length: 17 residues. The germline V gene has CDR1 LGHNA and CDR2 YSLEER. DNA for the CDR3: TGCGCCAGCAGCCAATATCGGACTAGTCGGAGTTTCTATACGCAGTATTTT. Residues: CASSQYRTSRSFYTQYF.

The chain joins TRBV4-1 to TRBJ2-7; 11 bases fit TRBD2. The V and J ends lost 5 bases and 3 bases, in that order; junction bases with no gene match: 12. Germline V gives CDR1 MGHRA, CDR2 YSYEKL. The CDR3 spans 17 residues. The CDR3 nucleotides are TGCGCCAGCAGCTCCAAGTCCGTCCTAGCGGGGGGCTACGAGCAGTACTTC. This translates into CASSSKSVLAGGYEQYF.

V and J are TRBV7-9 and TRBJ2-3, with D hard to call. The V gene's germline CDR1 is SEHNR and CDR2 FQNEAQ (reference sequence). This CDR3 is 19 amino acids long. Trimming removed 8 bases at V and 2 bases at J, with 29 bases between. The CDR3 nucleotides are TGTGCCAGCGGCCCGTTAAGGGCACAGACAATTAGGGCCACAGATACGCAGTATTTT. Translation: CASGPLRAQTIRATDTQYF.

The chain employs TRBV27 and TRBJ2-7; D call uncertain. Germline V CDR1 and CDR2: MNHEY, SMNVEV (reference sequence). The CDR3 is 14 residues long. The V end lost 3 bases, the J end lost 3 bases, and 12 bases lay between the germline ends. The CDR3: CASSLIGPYYEQYF. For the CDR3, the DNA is TGTGCCAGCAGTTTGATAGGACCCTACTACGAGCAGTACTTC.

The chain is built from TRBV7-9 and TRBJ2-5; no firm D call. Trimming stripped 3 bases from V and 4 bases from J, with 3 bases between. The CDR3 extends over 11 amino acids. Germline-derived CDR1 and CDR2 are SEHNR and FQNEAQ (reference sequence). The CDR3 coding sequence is TGTGCCAGCAGCTTTCCAGAGACCCAGTACTTC. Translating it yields CASSFPETQYF.

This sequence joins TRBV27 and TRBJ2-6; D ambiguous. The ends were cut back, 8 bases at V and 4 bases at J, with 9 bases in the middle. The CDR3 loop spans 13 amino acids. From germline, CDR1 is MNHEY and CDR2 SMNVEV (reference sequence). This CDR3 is CASGVNGANVLTF. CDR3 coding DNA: TGTGCCAGCGGGGTGAACGGGGCCAACGTCCTGACTTTC.

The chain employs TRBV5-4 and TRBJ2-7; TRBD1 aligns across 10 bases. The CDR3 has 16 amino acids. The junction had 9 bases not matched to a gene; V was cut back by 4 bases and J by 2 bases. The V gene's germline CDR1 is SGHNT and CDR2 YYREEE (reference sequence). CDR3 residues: CASSGPSGTGAYEQYF. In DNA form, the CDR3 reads TGTGCCAGCAGCGGCCCTTCCGGGACAGGGGCCTACGAGCAGTACTTC.

The CDR3, as DNA: TGTGCCATCAGCGACTCCGGGACTAGCGGGACGTCCTACAATGAGCAGTTCTTC. The encoded protein is CAISDSGTSGTSYNEQFF. The chain joins TRBV10-3 to TRBJ2-1, with 13 bases identical to TRBD2. V lost 6 bases and J lost 1; bases outside the gene matches: 9. CDR3 length equals 18 residues. Germline-derived CDR1 and CDR2 are ENHRY and SYGVKD.

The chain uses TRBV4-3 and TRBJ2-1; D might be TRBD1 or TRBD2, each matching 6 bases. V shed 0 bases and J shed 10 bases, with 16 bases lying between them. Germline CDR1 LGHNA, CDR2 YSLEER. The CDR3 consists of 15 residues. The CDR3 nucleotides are TGCGCCAGCAGCCAAGAGAGACTAGGGGGACGAGAGCAGTTCTTC. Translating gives CASSQERLGGREQFF.

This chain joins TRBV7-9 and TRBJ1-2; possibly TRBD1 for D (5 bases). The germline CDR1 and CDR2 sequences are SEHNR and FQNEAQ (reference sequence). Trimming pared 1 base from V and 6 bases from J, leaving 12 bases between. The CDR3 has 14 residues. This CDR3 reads CASSLGGTVDGYTF. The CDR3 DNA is TGTGCCAGCAGCTTAGGGGGCACCGTCGATGGCTACACCTTC.

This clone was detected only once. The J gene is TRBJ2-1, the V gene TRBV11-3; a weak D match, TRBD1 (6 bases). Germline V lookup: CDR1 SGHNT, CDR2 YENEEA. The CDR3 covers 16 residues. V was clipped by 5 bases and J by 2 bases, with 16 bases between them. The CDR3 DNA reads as TGTGCCAGCAGCCTCACACAGGGCATGGCCTACAATGAGCAGTTCTTC. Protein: CASSLTQGMAYNEQFF.

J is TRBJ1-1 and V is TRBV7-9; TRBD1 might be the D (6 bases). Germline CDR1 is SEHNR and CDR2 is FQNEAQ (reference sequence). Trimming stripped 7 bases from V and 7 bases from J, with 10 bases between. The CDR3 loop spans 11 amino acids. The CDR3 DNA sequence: TGTGCCAGCAACCTCAGGGGTGAAGCTTTCTTT. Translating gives CASNLRGEAFF. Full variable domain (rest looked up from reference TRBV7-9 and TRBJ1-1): DTGVSQNPRHKITKRGQNVTFRCDPISEHNRLYWYRQTLGQGPEFLTYFQNEAQLEKSRLLSDRFSAERPKGSFSTLEIQRTEQGDSAMYLCASNLRGEAFFGQGTRLTVV.

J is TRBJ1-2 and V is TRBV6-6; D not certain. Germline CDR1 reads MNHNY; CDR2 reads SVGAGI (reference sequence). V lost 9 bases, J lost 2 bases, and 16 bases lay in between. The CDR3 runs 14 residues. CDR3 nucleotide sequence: TGTGCCAGGGGGTATTTCGGTGCAAACTATGGCTACACCTTC. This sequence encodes CARGYFGANYGYTF.

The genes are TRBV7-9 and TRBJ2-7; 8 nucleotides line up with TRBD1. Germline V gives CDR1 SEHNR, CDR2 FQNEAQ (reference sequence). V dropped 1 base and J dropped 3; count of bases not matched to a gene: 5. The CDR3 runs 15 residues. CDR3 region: CASSLEDRAHYEQYF. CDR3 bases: TGTGCCAGCAGCTTAGAGGACAGGGCCCACTACGAGCAGTACTTC.

CDR3 region: CASSDEGVTGETQYF. The DNA for the CDR3 is TGTGCCAGCAGCGATGAAGGGGTTACGGGGGAGACCCAGTACTTC. The chain carries TRBV9 and TRBJ2-5, with D perhaps being TRBD1 or TRBD2 (5 bases each). The CDR3 is made up of 15 amino acids. Trimming took off 3 bases at V and 5 bases at J, with 17 bases between the two ends. CDR1 is SGDLS, CDR2 YYNGEE, per germline.

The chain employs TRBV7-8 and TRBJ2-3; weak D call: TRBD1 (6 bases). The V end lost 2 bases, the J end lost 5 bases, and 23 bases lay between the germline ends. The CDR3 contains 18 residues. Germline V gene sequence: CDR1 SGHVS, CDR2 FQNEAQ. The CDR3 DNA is TGTGCCAGCAGCTTACCCCCCCCCTACAGGGCCCGTAGAGATACGCAGTATTTT. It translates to CASSLPPPYRARRDTQYF.

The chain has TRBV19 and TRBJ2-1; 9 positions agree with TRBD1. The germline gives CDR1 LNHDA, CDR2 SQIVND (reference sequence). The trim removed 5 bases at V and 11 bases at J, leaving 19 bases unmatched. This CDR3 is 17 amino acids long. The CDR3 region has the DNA TGTGCCAGTAGTGCCAGACACCACCAGGACAGGGGATGGAAGCAGTTCTTC. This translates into CASSARHHQDRGWKQFF.

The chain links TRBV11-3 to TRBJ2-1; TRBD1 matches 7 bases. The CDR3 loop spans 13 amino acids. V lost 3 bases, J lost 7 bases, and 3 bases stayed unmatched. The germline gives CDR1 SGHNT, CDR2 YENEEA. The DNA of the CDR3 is TGTGCCAGCAGCTTTGGGACAGTTAATGAGCAGTTCTTC. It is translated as CASSFGTVNEQFF.

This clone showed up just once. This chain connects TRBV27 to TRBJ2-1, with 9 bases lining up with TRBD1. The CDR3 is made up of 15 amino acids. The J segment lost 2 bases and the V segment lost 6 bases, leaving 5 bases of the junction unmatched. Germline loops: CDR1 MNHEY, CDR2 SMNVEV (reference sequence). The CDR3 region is CASRITGGPYNEQFF. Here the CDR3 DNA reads TGTGCCAGCAGAATAACAGGGGGCCCCTACAATGAGCAGTTCTTC.

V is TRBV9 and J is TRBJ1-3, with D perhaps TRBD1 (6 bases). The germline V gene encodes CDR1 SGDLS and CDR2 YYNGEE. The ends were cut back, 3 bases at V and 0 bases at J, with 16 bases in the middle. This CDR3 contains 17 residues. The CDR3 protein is CASSARTVQSSGNTIYF. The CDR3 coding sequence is TGTGCCAGCAGCGCCAGGACAGTTCAGTCCTCTGGAAACACCATATATTTT.

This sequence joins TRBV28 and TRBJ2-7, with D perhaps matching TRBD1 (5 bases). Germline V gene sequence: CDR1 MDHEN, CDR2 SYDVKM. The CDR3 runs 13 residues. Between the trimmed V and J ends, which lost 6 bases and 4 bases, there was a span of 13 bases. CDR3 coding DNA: TGTGCCAGCAGCCTAAGGGGCCCGTACGAGCAGTACTTC. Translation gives CASSLRGPYEQYF.

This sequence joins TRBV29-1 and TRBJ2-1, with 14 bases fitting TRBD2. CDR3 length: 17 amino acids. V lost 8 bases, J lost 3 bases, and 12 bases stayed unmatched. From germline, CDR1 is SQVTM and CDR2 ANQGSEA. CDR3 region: CSLTGLAGAGVYNEQFF. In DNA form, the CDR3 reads TGCAGCTTAACGGGACTAGCGGGGGCCGGGGTCTACAATGAGCAGTTCTTC.

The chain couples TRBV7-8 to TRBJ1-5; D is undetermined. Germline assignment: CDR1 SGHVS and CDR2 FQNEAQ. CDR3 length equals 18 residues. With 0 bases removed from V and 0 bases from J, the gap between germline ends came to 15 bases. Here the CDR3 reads CASSLALEWLNSNQPQHF. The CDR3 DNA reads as TGTGCCAGCAGCTTAGCTTTGGAGTGGCTTAATAGCAATCAGCCCCAGCATTTT.

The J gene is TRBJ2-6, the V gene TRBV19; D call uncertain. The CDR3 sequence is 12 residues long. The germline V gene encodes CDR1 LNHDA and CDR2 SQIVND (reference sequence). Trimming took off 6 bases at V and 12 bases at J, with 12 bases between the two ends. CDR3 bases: TGTGCCAGTAGCCCTGGGTCGCGCGTCCTGACTTTC. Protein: CASSPGSRVLTF.

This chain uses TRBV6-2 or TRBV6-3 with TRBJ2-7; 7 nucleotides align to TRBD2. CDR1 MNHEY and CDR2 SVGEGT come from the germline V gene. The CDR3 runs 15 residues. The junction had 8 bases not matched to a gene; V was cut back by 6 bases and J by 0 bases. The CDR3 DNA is TGTGCCAGCAGCCGAAGCGGGGTCTACTCCTACGAGCAGTACTTC. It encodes CASSRSGVYSYEQYF.

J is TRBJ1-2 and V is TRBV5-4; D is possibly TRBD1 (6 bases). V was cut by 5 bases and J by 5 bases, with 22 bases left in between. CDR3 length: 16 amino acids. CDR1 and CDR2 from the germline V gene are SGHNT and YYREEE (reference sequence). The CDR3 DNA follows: TGTGCCAGCAGTCCCGGGGACGGGGGGCTGTCGTATGGCTACACCTTC. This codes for CASSPGDGGLSYGYTF.

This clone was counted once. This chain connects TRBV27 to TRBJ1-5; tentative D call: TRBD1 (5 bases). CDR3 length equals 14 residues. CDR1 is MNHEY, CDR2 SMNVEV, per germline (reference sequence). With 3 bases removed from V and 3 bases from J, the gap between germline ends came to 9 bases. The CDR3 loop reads CASSFGGNNQPQHF. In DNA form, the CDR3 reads TGTGCCAGCAGTTTCGGGGGTAACAATCAGCCCCAGCATTTT.